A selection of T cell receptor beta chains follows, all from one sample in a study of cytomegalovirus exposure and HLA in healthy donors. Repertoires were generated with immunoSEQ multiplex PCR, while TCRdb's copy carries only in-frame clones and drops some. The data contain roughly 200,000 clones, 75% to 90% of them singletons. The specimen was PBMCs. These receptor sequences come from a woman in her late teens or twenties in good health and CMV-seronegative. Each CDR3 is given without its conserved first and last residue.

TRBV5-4	ASSPPAAGSNEQF
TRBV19	ASTPQGRGLNQPQH
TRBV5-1	ASSLIKAGGYREQY
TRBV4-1	ASSHRLTDTQY
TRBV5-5	ASSLAVETPGTTLQETQY
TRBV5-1	ASSLERSGGLNTDTQY
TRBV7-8	ASSLGGREGEQY
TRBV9	ASSVGSPGFVANVLT
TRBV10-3	AISPRGGDGALGGYT
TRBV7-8	ASSPRENGRADTQY
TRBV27	ASRRDGRVSHLLAKNIQY
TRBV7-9	ASSSHREHGYT
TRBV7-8	ASSLGGAGISENIQY
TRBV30	AWSARFGENSNQPQH
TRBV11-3	ASSPGLAGGNEQF
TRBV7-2	ASSRGQGRSNEQF
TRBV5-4	ASSLSGREDTQY
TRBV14	ASSHGLAGFGAQY
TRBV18	ASSPLLATDTDTQY
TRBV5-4	ASSLTGTDTQY
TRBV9	ASSVGYNEQF
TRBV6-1	ASSTGYSGANVLT
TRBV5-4	ASSTGLAGASYEQY
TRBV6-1	ASSEREARGRREKLF
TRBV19	ASSLFESNQPQH
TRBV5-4	ASSFRGVADTQY
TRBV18	ASSEEAGSYGYT
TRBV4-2	ASSQGHNTYNEQF
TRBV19	ASSVGLAGGYYEQY
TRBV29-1	SVYRAGGTEAF
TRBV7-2	ASSHDRGVGNTIY
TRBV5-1	ASSLQGGGETQY
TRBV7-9	AGKLAGQETQY
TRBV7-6	ASGRGAGANVLT
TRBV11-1	ASSSRAGVEETQY
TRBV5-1	ASGTGGRYNSPLH
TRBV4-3	ASSQVRQGSNIQY
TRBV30	AWTSGFNQPQH
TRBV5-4	ASSLSLAGQETQY
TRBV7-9	ASSLGGTNTGELF
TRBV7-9	ASSPAGGNNEQF
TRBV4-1	ASSQQTGSPRGEQF
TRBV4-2	ASSRRPGLAGDTEQY
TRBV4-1	ASSRDLAGEETQY
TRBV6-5	ASSYSFGTGTGYT
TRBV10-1	ASSDGGRSYNEQF
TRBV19	ASSSGQLYNEQF
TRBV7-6	ASSSGTSVEQY
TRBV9	ASSIRGTGGDTQY
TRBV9	ASSVSGGQYNEQF
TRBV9	ASSAASGSYNEQF
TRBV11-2	ASSLAQGWSYEQY
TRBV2	ASSATPVLSYNEQF
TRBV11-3	ASSLSGRASGANVLT
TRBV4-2	ASSQVAGDLF
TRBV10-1	ASRGDRGYEQY
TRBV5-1	ASSLLGQKSSGANVLT
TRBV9	ASSVRLAGGPEYNEQF
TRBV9	ASSVDRGSGTEAF
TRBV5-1	ASSLAYPNTGELF